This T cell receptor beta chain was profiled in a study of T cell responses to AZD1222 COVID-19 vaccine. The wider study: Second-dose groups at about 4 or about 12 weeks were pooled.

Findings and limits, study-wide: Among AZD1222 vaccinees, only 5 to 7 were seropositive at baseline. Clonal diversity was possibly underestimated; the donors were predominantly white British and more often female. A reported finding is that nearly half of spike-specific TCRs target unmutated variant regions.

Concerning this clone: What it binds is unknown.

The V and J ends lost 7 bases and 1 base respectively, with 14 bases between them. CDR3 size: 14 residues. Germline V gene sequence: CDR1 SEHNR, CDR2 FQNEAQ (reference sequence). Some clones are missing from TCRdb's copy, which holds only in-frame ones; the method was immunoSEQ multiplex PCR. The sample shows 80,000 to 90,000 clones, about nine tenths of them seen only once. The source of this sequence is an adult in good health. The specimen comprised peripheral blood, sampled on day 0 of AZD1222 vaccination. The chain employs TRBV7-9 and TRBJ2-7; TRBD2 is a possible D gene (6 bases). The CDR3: CASTRGGKSYEQYF. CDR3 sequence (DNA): TGTGCCAGCACGAGAGGCGGGAAGTCCTACGAGCAGTACTTC.